This T cell receptor beta chain was documented in a study of cytomegalovirus exposure and HLA in healthy donors (dated by TCRdb to about 2017). Study-level background: According to a later analysis, the roughly 130 validation repertoires were produced on the same platform as the approximately 620 repertoires of the first cohort. A separate validation cohort of 100 to 150 different subjects was used in addition to the roughly 670-subject first cohort. The study was designed to test whether signatures of past pathogen exposure could be identified by cataloging public T cell receptors. The study combined high-throughput TCR immunosequencing, statistical association of individual TCRs with disease status, and machine learning to predict cytomegalovirus infection status.

Comment on this clone: Its antigen remains unidentified. No base qualities exist here, and no much larger clone lies one base off it.

Library generation was performed with the immunoSEQ multiplex PCR assay. The original methods were these. A statistical classification framework was built to diagnose cytomegalovirus status from the catalog of TCR beta chain sequences. TCRdb's version of the immuneACCESS table is confined to in-frame rearrangements and falls short of the full clone set. An unresolved V gene accounts for under half of the shortfall where checked; the remainder is of unknown origin. From that table come the V and J calls and clone size; the DNA was used to work out D and trimming. The sample records 50,000 or so clones, approximately 90% of which are singletons. The ten biggest clones cover 8.4% of the sample. Study-level results and caveats: A few of the identified cytomegalovirus-associated TCR beta chains were confirmed in vitro to be specific for cytomegalovirus antigens. The classifier was reported to diagnose cytomegalovirus status with high specificity and sensitivity in both the original cohort and the validation cohort. A total of 164 TCR beta chains were listed by the study as associated with cytomegalovirus. While some public TCRs were present in many individuals, most TCR sequences turned up only very rarely across donors. In a later analysis, TCRs clustered in the first cohort were found to also tend to co-occur in the roughly 120 validation repertoires, with approximately 93% of cluster scores above 0. It was suggested by the authors that the approach could potentially be generalized to other disease states and immunological phenotypes. A later analysis had no HLA typing for the validation cohort, so co-occurrence there was scored across all 110 or so repertoires.

Donors formed part of the validation cohort, which comprised some 120 subjects and was distinct from the first cohort of 666 subjects. The CDR3 runs 16 residues from the cysteine to the phenylalanine. The CDR3 DNA has 48 bases and is translated from base 1. V has 0 bases trimmed and J has 2 bases trimmed; junction bases matching no gene number 2. CDR1 and CDR2 (GTSNPN, SVGIG) derive from the germline V gene (reference sequence). Sequencing was performed on PBMCs. Here the chain combines TRBV30 and TRBJ2-5, with 14 middle bases fitting TRBD2. The clonotype originates from a woman aged 18 to 35 in good health and CMV-seropositive. The CDR3 loop reads CAWSVRTSGGQETQYF. The nucleotide sequence reads as follows: TGTGCCTGGAGTGTACGGACTAGCGGGGGGCAAGAGACCCAGTACTTC.